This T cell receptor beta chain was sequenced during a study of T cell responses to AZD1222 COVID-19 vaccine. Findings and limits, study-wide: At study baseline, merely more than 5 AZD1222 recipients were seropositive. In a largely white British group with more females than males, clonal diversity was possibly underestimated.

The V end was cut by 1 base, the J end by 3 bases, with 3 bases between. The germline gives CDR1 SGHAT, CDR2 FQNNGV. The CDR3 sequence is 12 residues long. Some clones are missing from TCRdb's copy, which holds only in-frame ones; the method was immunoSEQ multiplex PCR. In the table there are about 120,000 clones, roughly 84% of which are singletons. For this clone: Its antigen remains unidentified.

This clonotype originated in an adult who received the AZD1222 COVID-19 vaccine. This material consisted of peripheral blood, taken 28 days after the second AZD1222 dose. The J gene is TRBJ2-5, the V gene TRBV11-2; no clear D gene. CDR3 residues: CASSLAKETQYF. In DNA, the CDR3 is TGTGCCAGCAGCTTAGCCAAAGAGACCCAGTACTTC.